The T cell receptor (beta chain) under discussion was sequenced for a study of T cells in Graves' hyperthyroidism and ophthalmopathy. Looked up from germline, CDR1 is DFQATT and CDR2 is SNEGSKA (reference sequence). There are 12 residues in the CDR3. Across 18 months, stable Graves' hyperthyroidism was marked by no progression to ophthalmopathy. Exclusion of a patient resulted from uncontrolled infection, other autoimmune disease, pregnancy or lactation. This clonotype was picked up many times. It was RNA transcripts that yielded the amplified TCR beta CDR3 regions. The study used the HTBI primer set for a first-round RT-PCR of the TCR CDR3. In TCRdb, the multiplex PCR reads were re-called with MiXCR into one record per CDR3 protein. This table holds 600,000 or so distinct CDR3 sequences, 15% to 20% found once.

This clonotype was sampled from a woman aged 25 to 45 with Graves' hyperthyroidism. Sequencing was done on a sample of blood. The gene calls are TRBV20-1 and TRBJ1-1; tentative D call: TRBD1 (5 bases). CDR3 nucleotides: TGCAGCCCCGGGACGGTGAACACTGAAGCTTTCTTT. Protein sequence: CSPGTVNTEAFF.